This T cell receptor (beta chain) emerged from a study of cytomegalovirus exposure and HLA in healthy donors. V shed 4 bases and J shed 10 bases, with 14 bases lying between them. Germline CDR1 SGHNT, CDR2 YENEEA. This CDR3 is built from 13 residues. Vbeta (60) and Jbeta (13) primers were used in the PCR. Clones were read by immunoSEQ multiplex PCR, and TCRdb kept only the in-frame ones, dropping some. The sample consists of about 150,000 clones, 55% to 70% of them appearing once. Concerning this clone: The antigen is unknown.

General study points: Links to common viral pathogens appeared, in a later analysis, for several of the most significant clusters.

The sequenced sample consisted of PBMCs. The rearrangement uses TRBV11-3 and TRBJ2-1; perhaps TRBD2 as D (5 bases). This TCR came from a woman in her thirties in good health and CMV-seropositive. CDR3 DNA sequence: TGTGCCAGCAGCTCATATTCGCGGGCGGAGCAGTTCTTC. The encoded protein is CASSSYSRAEQFF.